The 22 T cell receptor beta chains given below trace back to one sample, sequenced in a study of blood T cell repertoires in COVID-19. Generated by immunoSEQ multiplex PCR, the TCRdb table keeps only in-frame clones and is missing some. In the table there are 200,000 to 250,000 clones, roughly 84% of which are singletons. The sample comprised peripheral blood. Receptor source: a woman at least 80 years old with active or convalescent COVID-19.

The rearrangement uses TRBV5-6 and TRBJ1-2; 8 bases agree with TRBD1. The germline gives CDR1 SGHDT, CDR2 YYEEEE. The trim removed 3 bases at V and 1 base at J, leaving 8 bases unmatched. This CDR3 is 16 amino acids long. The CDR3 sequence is CASSSGQGGFNYGYTF. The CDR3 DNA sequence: TGTGCCAGCAGCTCCGGACAGGGAGGGTTTAACTATGGCTACACCTTC.

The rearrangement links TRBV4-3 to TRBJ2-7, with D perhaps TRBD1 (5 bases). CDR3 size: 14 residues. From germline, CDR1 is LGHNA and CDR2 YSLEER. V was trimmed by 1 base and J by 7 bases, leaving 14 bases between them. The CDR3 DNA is TGCGCCAGCAGCCAAGTCGCGACAGCCAGGGAGCAGTACTTC. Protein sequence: CASSQVATAREQYF.

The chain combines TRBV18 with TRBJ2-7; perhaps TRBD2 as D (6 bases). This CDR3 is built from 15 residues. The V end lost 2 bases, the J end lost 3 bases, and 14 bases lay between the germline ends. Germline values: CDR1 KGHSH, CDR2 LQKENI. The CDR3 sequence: CASSPVSRGSYEQYF. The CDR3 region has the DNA TGTGCCAGCTCACCAGTTTCACGGGGGAGCTACGAGCAGTACTTC.

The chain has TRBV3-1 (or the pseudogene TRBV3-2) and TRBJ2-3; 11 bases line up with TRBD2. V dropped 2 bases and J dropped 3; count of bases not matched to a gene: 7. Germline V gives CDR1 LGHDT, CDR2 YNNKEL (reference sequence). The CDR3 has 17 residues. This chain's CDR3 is CASSQPSGGRGTDTQYF. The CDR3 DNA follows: TGTGCCAGCAGCCAACCTAGCGGGGGGAGGGGGACAGATACGCAGTATTTT.

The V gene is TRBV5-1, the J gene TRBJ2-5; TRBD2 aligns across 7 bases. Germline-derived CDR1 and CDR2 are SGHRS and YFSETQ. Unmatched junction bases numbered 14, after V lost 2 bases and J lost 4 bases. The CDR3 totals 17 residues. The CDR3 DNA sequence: TGCGCCAGCAGCTTTTCTTGGAGGGAGGGCCTGGCAGAGACCCAGTACTTC. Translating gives CASSFSWREGLAETQYF.

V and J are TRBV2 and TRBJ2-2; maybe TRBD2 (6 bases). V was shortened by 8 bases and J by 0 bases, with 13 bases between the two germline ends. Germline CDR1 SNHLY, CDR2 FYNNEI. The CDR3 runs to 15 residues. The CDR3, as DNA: TGTGCCAGCCGAAGGACTACAACGAACACCGGGGAGCTGTTTTTT. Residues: CASRRTTTNTGELFF.

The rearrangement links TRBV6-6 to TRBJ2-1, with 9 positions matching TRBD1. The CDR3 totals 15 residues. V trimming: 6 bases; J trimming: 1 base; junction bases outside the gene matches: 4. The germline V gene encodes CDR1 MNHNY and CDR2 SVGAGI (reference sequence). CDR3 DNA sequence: TGTGCCAGCAGGTACGGGACAGGGTCCTACAATGAGCAGTTCTTC. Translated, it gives CASRYGTGSYNEQFF.

CDR3 DNA: TGTGCCAGCAGTGTTGACATTGATCAGCCCCAGCATTTT. Amino acids: CASSVDIDQPQHF. The V and J genes are TRBV7-9 and TRBJ1-5; D is undetermined. Germline V CDR1 and CDR2: SEHNR, FQNEAQ (reference sequence). V lost 6 bases and J 5 bases, leaving 11 bases between the germline ends. The CDR3 is 13 residues long.

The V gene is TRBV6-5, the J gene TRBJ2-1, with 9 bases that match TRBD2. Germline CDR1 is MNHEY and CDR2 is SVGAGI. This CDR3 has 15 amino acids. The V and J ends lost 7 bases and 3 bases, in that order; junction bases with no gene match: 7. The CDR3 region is CASTPWRGGYNEQFF. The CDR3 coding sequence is TGTGCCAGCACCCCCTGGCGGGGGGGCTACAATGAGCAGTTCTTC.

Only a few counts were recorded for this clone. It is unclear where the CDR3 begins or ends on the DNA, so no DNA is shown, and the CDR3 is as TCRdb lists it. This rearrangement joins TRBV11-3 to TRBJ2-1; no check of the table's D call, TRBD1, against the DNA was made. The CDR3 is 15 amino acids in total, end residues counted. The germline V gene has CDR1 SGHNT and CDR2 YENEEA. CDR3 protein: CASSFGQGSYNEQFF.

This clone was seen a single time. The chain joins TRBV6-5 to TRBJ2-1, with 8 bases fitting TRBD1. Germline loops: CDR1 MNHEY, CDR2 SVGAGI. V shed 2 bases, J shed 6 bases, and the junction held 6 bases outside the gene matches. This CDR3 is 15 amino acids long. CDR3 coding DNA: TGTGCCAGCAGTTACGGGGGACAGGCGATCAATGAGCAGTTCTTC. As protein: CASSYGGQAINEQFF.

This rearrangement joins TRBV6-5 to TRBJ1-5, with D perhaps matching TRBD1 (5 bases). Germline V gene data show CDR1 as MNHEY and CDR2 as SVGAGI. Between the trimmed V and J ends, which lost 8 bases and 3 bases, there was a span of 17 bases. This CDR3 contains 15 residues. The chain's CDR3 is CASFTGVGANQPQHF. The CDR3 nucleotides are TGTGCCAGCTTTACGGGGGTAGGGGCCAATCAGCCCCAGCATTTT.

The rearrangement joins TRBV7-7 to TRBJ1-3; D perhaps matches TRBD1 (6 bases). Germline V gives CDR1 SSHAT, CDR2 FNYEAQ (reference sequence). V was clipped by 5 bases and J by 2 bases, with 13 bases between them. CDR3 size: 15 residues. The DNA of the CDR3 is TGTGCCAGCAGCCTCACCGAGGGGGCTGGAAACACCATATATTTT. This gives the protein CASSLTEGAGNTIYF.

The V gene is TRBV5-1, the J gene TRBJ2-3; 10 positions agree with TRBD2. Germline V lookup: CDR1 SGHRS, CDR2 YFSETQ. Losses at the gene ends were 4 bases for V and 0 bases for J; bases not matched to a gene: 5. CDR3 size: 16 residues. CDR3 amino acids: CASSPGTSESTDTQYF. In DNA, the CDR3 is TGCGCCAGCAGCCCGGGGACTAGCGAGAGCACAGATACGCAGTATTTT.

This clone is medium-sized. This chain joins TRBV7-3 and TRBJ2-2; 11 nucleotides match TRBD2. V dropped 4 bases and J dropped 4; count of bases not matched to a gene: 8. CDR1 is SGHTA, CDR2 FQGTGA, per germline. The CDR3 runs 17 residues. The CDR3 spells CASSSLGLAGGTGELFF. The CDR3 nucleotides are TGTGCCAGCAGCTCACTTGGACTAGCGGGTGGCACCGGGGAGCTGTTTTTT.

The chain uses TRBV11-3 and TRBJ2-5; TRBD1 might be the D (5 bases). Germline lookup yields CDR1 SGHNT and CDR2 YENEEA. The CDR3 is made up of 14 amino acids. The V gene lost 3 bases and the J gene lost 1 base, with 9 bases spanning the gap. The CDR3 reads CASSLDTIQETQYF. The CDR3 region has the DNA TGTGCCAGCAGCTTGGACACCATCCAAGAGACCCAGTACTTC.

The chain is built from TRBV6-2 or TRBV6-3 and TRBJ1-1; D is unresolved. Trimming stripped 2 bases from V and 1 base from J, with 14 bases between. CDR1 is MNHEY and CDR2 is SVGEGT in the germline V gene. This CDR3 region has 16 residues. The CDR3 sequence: CASSYQASRGNTEAFF. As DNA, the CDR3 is TGTGCCAGCAGTTACCAGGCGTCTCGGGGGAACACTGAAGCTTTCTTT.

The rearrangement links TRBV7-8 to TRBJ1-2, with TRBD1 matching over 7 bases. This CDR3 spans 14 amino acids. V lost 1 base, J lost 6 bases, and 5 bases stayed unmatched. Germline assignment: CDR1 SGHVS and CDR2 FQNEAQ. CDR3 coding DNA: TGTGCCAGCAGCTTAGAAGCAGGGGGGCATGGCTACACCTTC. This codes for CASSLEAGGHGYTF.

DNA of the CDR3: TGTGCCAGCTCACCACAGCGGCTGGGACTAGCGGGAGCGCCCTACGAGCAGTACTTC. It translates to CASSPQRLGLAGAPYEQYF. The genes are TRBV18 and TRBJ2-7, with 14 bases that match TRBD2. Germline CDR1 and CDR2: KGHSH and LQKENI. V lost 1 base, J lost 2 bases, and 10 bases stayed unmatched. The CDR3 is 19 residues long.

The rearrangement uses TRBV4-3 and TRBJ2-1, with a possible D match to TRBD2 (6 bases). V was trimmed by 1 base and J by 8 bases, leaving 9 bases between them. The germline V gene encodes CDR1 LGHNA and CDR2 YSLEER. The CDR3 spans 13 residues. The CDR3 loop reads CASSQVGGDEQFF. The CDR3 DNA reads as TGCGCCAGCAGCCAAGTGGGGGGAGATGAGCAGTTCTTC.

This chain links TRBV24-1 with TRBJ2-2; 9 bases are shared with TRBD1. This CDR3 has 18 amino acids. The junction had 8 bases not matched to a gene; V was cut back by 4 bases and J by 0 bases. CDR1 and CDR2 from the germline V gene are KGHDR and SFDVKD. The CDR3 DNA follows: TGTGCCACCAGTGACGAGGGACAGGGCTGGCCGAACACCGGGGAGCTGTTTTTT. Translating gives CATSDEGQGWPNTGELFF.

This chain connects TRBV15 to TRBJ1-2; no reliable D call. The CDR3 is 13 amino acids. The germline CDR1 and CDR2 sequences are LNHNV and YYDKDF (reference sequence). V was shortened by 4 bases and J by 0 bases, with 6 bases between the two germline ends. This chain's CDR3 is CATSTGANYGYTF. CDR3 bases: TGTGCCACCAGCACGGGAGCTAACTATGGCTACACCTTC.